This T cell receptor beta chain was documented in a study of persistence of HIV-infected CD4 T cells. Study background: Donors were ART-treated; their CMV- and Gag-responding CD4+ T cells were isolated.

The stimulus was lysate of CMV-infected fibroblasts, 10 ug/mL. Sorted nonresponding memory CD4+ T cells were CD40L-negative, CD69-negative, CD45RO-high. About this clone: What it binds is not known.

Study-level findings and limits: Rare CMV-responding cells carrying HIV-1 proviruses were not analyzed separately for TCR. Degenerate expanded CDR3beta sequences were enriched among CMV- and Gag-responding cells.

The immunoSEQ assay was version 4, run in survey mode. Here immunoSEQ multiplex PCR was the method, and the copy in TCRdb shows in-frame clones only, minus some. Of tens of thousands of clones detected, roughly 87% appear once; the ten largest clones hold around 6.6%. CDR1 and CDR2 from the germline V gene are SEHNR and FQNEAQ (reference sequence). The CDR3 consists of 17 residues. V shed 0 bases and J 0 bases; nucleotides not matched to a gene: 4. The receptor was isolated from an adult woman with HIV who was CMV-seropositive. The chain uses TRBV7-9 and TRBJ1-2; 10 nucleotides agree with TRBD1. The specimen was CD4+ T cells sorted from PBMCs after approximately 19-hour stimulation, collected from a patient who received antiretroviral therapy. The CDR3 protein is CASSLAGTGAANYGYTF. CDR3 bases: TGTGCCAGCAGCTTAGCTGGGACAGGGGCTGCTAACTATGGCTACACCTTC. Together with reference TRBV7-9 and TRBJ1-2, the CDR3 gives the full variable domain: DTGVSQNPRHKITKRGQNVTFRCDPISEHNRLYWYRQTLGQGPEFLTYFQNEAQLEKSRLLSDRFSAERPKGSFSTLEIQRTEQGDSAMYLCASSLAGTGAANYGYTFGSGTRLTVV.